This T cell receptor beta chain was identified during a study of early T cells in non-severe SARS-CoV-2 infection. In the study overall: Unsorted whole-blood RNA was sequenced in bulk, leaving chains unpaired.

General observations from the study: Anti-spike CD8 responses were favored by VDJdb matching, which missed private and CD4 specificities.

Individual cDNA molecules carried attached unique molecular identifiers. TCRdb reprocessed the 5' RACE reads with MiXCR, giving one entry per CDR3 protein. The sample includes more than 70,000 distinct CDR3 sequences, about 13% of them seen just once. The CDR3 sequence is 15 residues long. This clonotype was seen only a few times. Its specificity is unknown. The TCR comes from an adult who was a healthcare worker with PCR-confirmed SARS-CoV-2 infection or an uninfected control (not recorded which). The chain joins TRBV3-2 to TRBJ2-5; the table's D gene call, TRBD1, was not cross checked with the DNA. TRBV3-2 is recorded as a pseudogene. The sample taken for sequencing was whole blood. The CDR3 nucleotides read TGTGCCAGCAGCCACAGGACAGTGAGGCAAGAGACCCAGTACTTC. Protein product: CASSHRTVRQETQYF.